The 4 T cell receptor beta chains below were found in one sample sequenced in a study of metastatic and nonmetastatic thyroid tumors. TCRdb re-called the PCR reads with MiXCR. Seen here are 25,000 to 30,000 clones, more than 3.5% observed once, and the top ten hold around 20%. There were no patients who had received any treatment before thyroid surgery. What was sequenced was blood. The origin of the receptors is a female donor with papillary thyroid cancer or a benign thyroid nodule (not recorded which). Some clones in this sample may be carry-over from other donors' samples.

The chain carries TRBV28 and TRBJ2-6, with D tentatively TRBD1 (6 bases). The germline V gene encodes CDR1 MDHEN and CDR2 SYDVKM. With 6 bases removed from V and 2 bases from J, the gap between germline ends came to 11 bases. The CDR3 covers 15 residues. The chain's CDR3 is CASSRTGPGANVLTF. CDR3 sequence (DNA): TGTGCCAGCAGCCGTACAGGGCCTGGGGCCAACGTCCTGACTTTC.

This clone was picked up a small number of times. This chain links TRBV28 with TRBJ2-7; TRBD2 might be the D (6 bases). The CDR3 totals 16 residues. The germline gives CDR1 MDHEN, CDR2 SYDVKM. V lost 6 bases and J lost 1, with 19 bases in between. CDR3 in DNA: TGTGCCAGCAGGAAGAGACCGGGACTGCAATCCTACGAGCAGTACTTC. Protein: CASRKRPGLQSYEQYF.

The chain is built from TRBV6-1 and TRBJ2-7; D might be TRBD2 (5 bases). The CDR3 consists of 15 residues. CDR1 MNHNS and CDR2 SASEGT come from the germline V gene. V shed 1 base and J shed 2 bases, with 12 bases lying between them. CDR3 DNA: TGTGCCAGCAGTGAAGTTGGAGGAGGCCCCTACGAGCAGTACTTC. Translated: CASSEVGGGPYEQYF.

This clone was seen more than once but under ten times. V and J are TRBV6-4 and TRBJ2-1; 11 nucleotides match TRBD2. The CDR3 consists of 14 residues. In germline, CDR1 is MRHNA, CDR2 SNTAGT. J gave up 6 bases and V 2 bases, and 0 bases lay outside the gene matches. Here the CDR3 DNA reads TGTGCCAGCAGTGACGGACTAGCGGGCAATGAGCAGTTCTTC. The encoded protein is CASSDGLAGNEQFF.